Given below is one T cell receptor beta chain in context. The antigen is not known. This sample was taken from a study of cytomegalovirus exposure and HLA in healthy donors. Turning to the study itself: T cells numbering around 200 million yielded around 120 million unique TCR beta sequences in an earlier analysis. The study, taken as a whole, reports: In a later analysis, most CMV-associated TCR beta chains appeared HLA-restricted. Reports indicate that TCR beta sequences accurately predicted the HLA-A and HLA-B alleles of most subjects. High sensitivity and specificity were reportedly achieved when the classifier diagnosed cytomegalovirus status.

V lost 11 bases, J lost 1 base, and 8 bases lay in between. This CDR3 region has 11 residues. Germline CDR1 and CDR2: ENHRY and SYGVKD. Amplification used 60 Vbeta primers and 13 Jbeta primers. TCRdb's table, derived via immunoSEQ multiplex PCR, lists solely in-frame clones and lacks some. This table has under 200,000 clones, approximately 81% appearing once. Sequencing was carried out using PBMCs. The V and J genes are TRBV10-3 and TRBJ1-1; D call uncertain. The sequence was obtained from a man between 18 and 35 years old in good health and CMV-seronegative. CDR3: CAATGNTEAFF. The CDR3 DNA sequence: TGTGCCGCGACGGGGAACACTGAAGCTTTCTTT.